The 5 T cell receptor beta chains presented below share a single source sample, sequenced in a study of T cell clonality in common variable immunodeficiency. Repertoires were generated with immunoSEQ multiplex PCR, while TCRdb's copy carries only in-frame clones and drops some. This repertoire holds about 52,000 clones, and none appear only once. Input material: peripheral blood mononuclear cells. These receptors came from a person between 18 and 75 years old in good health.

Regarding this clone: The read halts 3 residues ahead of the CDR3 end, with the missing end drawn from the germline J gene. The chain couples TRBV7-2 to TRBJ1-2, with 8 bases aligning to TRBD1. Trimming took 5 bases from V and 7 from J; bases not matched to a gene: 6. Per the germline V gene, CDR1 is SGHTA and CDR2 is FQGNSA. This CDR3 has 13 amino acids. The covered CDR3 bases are TGTGCCAGCAGCCCAGGGGGCTCGGCTGGC. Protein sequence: CASSPGGSAG. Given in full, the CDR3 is CASSPGGSAGYTF.

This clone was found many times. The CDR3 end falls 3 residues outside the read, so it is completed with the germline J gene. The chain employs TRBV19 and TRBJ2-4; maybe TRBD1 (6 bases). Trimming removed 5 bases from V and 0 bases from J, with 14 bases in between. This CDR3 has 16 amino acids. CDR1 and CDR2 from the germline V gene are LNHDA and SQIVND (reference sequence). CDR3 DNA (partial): TGTGCCAGTAGTCCCCGGGACAAATTAGCCAAAAACATT. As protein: CASSPRDKLAKNI. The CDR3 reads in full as CASSPRDKLAKNIQYF.

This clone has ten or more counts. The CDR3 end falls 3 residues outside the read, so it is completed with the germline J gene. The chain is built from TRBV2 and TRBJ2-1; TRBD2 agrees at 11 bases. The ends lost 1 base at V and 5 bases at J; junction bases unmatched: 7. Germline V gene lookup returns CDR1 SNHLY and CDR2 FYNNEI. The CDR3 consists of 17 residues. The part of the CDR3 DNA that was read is TGTGCCAGCAGTGAAGTGGCTAGCGGGAGGAAGGACAATGAG. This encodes CASSEVASGRKDNE. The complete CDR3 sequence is CASSEVASGRKDNEQFF.

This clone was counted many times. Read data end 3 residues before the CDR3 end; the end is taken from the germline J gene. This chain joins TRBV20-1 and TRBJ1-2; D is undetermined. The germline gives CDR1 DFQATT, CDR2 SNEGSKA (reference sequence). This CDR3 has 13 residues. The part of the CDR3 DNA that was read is TGCAGTGCTAGAGAAGGTATTGATCGAGGC. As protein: CSAREGIDRG. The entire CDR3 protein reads CSAREGIDRGYTF.

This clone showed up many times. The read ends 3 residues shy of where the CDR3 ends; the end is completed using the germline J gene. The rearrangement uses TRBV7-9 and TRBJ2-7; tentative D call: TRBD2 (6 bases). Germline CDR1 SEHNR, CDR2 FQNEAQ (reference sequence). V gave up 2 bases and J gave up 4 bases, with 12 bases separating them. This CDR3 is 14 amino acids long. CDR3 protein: CASSLPGEWYEQYF. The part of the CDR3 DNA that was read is TGTGCCAGCAGCTTACCGGGGGAGTGGTACGAG.